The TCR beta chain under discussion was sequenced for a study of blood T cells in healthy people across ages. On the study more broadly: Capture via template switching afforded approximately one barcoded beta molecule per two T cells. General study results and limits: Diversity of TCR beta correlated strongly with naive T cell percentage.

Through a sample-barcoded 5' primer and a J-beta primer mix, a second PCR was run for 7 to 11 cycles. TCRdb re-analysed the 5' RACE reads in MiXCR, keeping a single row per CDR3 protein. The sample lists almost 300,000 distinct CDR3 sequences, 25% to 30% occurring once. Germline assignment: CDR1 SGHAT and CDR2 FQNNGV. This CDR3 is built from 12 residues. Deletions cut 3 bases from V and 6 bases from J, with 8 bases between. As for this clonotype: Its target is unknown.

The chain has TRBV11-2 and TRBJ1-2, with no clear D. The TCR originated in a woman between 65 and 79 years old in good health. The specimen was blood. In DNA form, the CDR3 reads TGTGCCAGCAGCTTGAAAGGACATGGCTACACCTTC. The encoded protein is CASSLKGHGYTF. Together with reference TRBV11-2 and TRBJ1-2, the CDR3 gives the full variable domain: EAGVAQSPRYKIIEKRQSVAFWCNPISGHATLYWYQQILGQGPKLLIQFQNNGVVDDSQLPKDRFSAERLKGVDSTLKIQPAKLEDSAVYLCASSLKGHGYTFGSGTRLTVV.